This TCR beta chain was recorded in a study of blood T cell repertoires in COVID-19. The CDR3 sequence is 12 residues long. V was clipped by 2 bases and J by 6 bases, with 8 bases between them. The germline V gene has CDR1 ENHRY and CDR2 SYGVKD. Repertoires were generated with immunoSEQ multiplex PCR, while TCRdb's copy carries only in-frame clones and drops some. The data contain about 220,000 clones, about 80% of them singletons. Sequencing was carried out using peripheral blood. The origin of this receptor is a woman aged 30 to 39 who had recovered from COVID-19. The chain carries TRBV10-3 and TRBJ2-7; D possibly corresponds to TRBD1 (5 bases). CDR3 nucleotide sequence: TGTGCCATCAGTGAGGAAAGGGGCGAGCAGTACTTC. It yields the protein CAISEERGEQYF.